This entry concerns a single T cell receptor (beta chain). Its antigen is unknown. Per-base quality was not reported, and no clone a single base away is much larger than it. This sample was taken from a study of T cells in Graves' hyperthyroidism and ophthalmopathy (dated by TCRdb to the late 2010s). About the study as a whole: Peripheral blood was collected at initial diagnosis, before any treatment. In about 6 Graves' hyperthyroidism patients, the study also compared T-cell repertoires from thyroid tissue with T-cell repertoires from blood. TCR Vbeta CDR3 sequencing of fewer than 150 peripheral blood samples (fewer than 45 ophthalmopathy, about 74 hyperthyroidism and approximately 17 progressor patients) is reported in the paper. The 75 to 100 discovery patients were randomly split 7:3 into training and test sets. Prospective prediction of ophthalmopathy was tested in an independent validation cohort consisting of fewer than 20 hyperthyroidism patients and approximately 16 patients who later progressed to ophthalmopathy. To identify distinguishing TCR V-J signatures, a discovery cohort of some 100 patients was used, comprising some 45 with Graves' ophthalmopathy and 55 to 65 with stable Graves' hyperthyroidism. Following sampling, methimazole starting at 30 mg daily was given to hyperthyroidism patients, and high-dose intravenous methylprednisolone was given to ophthalmopathy patients. The paper's findings and limits, for the study overall: No statistical method was used to fix the sample size in advance, and group allocation was not hidden from the investigators. In cross-validation, a model built on a 13 V-J signature told ophthalmopathy apart from stable hyperthyroidism with over 85% sensitivity and approximately 81% specificity, and in testing the same model reached 80%/75%. Blood samples also contained most of the expanded thyroid clonotypes (frequency above 0.001), which suggests that blood repertoires may reflect thyroid immune responses. In validation, the model predicted progression to ophthalmopathy with approximately 71% sensitivity and approximately 74% specificity, a median of about 6 months before onset.

Ophthalmopathy patients had moderately to severely active disease, Clinical Activity Score of at least 3, NOSPECS grade of at least 4, and duration under 3 months. Any patient with an uncontrolled infection, another autoimmune disease, pregnancy or lactation was excluded. Clinical symptoms, serum thyroxine and TRAb, thyroid ultrasound, and orbital computed tomography formed the basis for the diagnoses. Ficoll-Paque density gradient centrifugation was used to isolate PBMCs from 8 to 10 ml of fresh peripheral blood. Trizol reagent was used to extract total RNA, and RNA quality was then checked on an Agilent 2100 Bioanalyzer. Amplification of TCR beta CDR3 regions was carried out from RNA transcripts. The first round of RT-PCR for the TCR CDR3 was performed with the HTBI primer set and the Qiagen OneStep RT-PCR kit. Libraries were constructed in a second round of multiplex PCR, after which size selection and purification were carried out. Libraries were sequenced paired-end with 100 bp reads on an Illumina HiSeq2000. The original pipeline was this. SOAPnuke was used to process the raw data, with reads discarded if the reads contained adapters or uncalled bases, had a mean Phred below 15, or lacked an exact constant-primer or identifier match. High-quality paired reads were merged using COPE v1.2.5, and each unique nucleotide sequence was defined as a clonotype. MiTCR v1.1 was used to align the clonotypes against IMGT TRBV, TRBD and TRBJ reference segments. The analysis included only V-J combinations with a frequency above 0.0001, which together covered about 99% of the repertoires. The TCS score was defined as the ratio of F50 (clonal expansion) to E x V (chaos), calculated using BLOSUM62-based TCRdist between CDR3 peptides within each V-J. Welch's t-statistics and random forest reduced some 510 V-J features to 10 to 15, which were used in a naive Bayes classifier (R e1071). TCRdb passed the public sequencing reads through fastp at Q25 and MiXCR, retaining productive beta sequences. Rows are unified per CDR3 protein, each entry keeping the most common DNA and genes. Clone size and V and J calls follow TCRdb, not the original study. The sample includes 490,000 or so distinct CDR3 sequences, with 20% to 25% observed a single time. Of the sample, less than 65% falls within the top ten clones.

CDR1 and CDR2 are drawn from the germline V gene: MDHEN, SYDVKM. There are 18 amino acids in the CDR3, from cysteine to phenylalanine inclusive. Left in the record is the CDR3 DNA by itself, 54 bases read in frame from the first base. The germline V and J ends show losses of 3 bases and 6 bases respectively, and no gene match explains 18 bases of the junction. Here the chain combines TRBV28 and TRBJ2-7, with 9 junctional bases fitting TRBD1. The receptor was derived from a woman between 65 and 79 years old with Graves' ophthalmopathy. The sequencing input was blood. The CDR3 region: CASSFWGQGSRRSSEQYF. The DNA is as follows: TGTGCCAGCAGTTTTTGGGGACAGGGATCTAGAAGATCTAGCGAGCAGTACTTC.